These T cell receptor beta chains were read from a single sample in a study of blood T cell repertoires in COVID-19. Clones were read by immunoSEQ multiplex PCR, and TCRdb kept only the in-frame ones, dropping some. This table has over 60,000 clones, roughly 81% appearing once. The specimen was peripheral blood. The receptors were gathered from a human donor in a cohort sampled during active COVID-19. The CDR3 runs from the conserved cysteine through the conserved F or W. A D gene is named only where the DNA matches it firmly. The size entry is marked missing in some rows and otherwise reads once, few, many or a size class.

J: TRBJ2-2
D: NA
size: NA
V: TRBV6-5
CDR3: CASSPLTGELFF
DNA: TGTGCCAGCAGTCCATTGACCGGGGAGCTGTTTTTT

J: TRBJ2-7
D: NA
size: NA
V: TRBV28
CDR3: CASSYRTVYEQYF
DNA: TGTGCCAGCAGCTATCGGACAGTCTACGAGCAGTACTTC

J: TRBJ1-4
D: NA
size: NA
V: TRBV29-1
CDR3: CSVGTWNGKLFF
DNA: TGCAGCGTTGGGACTTGGAATGGAAAACTGTTTTTT

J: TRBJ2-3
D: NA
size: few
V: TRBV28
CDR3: CASSFSDTQYF
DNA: TGTGCCAGCAGCTTCAGTGATACGCAGTATTTT

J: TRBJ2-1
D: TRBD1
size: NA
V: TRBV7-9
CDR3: CASSLVAVAGGGYNEQFF
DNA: TGTGCCAGCAGCTTAGTAGCCGTGGCAGGGGGCGGGTACAATGAGCAGTTCTTC

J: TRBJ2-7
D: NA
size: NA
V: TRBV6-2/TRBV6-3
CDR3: CASSSPHRKTYEQYF
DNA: TGTGCCAGCAGTTCTCCGCACAGGAAAACCTACGAGCAGTACTTC

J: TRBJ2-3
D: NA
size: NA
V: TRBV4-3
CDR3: CASSQEPGGTDTQYF
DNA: TGCGCCAGCAGCCAAGAACCGGGAGGCACAGATACGCAGTATTTT

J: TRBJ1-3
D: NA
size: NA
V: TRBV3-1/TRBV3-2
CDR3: CASSQDTGNTIYF
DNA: TGTGCCAGCAGCCAAGATACCGGGAACACCATATATTTT

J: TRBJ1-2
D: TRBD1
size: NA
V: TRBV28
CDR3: CASSSLDRGYGYTF
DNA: TGTGCCAGCAGTTCCCTGGACAGGGGCTATGGCTACACCTTC

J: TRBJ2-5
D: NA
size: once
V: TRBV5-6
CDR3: CASSIEAEETQYF
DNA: TGTGCCAGCAGCATTGAAGCGGAAGAGACCCAGTACTTC

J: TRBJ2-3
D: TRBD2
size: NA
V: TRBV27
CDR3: CASSLAGDATDTQYF
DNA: TGTGCCAGCAGTTTGGCGGGAGACGCCACAGATACGCAGTATTTT

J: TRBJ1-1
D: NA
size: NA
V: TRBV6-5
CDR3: CASSYAQGGPNTEAFF
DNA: TGTGCCAGCAGTTACGCCCAGGGAGGGCCGAACACTGAAGCTTTCTTT

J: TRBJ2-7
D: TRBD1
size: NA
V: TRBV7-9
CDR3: CASSSRDSYEQYF
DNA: TGTGCCAGCAGCTCCAGGGACAGCTACGAGCAGTACTTC

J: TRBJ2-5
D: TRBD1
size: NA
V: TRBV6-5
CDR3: CASSRDRGETQYF
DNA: TGTGCCAGCAGTAGGGACAGGGGAGAGACCCAGTACTTC

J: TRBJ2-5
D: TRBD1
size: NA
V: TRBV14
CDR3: CASRPTGEETQYF
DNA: TGTGCCAGCAGACCTACAGGGGAAGAGACCCAGTACTTC

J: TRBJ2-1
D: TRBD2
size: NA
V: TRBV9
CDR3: CASSGGAGEQFF
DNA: TGTGCCAGCAGCGGGGGAGCGGGAGAGCAGTTCTTC

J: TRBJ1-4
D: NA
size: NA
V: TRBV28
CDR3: CASTMRNNEKLFF
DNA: TGTGCCAGCACCATGAGGAATAATGAAAAACTGTTTTTT

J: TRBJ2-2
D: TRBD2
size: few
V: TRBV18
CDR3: CASSGFGLAGTGELFF
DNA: TGTGCCAGCTCAGGCTTCGGACTAGCTGGCACCGGGGAGCTGTTTTTT

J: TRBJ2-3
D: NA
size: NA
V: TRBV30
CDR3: CAWSPTLGAGGTDTQYF
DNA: TGTGCCTGGAGCCCAACCTTGGGGGCGGGAGGCACAGATACGCAGTATTTT

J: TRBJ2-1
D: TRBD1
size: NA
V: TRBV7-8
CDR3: CASSHRGQPYNEQFF
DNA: TGTGCCAGCAGCCACCGGGGACAGCCCTACAATGAGCAGTTCTTC

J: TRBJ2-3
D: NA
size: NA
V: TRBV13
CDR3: CASSYRSGRAPSTDTQYF
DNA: TGTGCCAGCAGCTACCGTAGCGGAAGGGCCCCTAGCACAGATACGCAGTATTTT

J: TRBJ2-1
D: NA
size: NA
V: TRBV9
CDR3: CASSAHSSSYNEQFF
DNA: TGTGCCAGCAGCGCCCACTCGAGCTCCTACAATGAGCAGTTCTTC

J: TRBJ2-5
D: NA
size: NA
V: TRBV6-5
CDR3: CASSAAGKTQYF
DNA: TGTGCCAGCAGCGCCGCGGGGAAGACCCAGTACTTC

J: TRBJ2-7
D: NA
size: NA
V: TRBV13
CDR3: CASSTTQDEQYF
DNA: TGTGCCAGCAGCACGACGCAGGACGAGCAGTACTTC

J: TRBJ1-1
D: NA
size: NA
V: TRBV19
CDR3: CASAKRVDNTEAFF
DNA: TGTGCCAGTGCCAAGAGGGTTGACAACACTGAAGCTTTCTTT

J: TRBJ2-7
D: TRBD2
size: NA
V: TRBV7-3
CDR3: CASSTSGSEYEQYF
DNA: TGTGCCAGCAGTACTAGCGGGAGTGAGTACGAGCAGTACTTC

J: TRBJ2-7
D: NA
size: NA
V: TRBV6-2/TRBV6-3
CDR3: CASSYYRGGEQYF
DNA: TGTGCCAGCAGTTACTACAGGGGAGGCGAGCAGTACTTC

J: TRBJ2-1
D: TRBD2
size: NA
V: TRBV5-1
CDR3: CASSLEIVTSASYNEQFF
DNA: TGCGCCAGCAGCTTGGAGATAGTTACTAGCGCTTCCTACAATGAGCAGTTCTTC

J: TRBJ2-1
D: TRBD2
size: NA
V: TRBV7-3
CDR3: CASSSLAASYNEQFF
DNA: TGTGCCAGCAGCAGCCTAGCGGCATCCTACAATGAGCAGTTCTTC

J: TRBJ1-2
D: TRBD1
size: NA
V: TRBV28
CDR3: CASRPTAGQGRYGYTF
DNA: TGTGCCAGCAGACCTACGGCGGGACAGGGGAGGTATGGCTACACCTTC

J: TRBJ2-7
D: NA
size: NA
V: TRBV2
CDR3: CASRRLGSSYEQYF
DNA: TGTGCCAGCAGACGGCTGGGGAGCTCCTACGAGCAGTACTTC

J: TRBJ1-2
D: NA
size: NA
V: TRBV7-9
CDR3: CASSLAWGTGGYTF
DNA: TGTGCCAGCAGCTTAGCGTGGGGGACTGGTGGCTACACCTTC

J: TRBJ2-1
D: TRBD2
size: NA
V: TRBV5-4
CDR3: CASSLSQRGGSYNEQFF
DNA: TGTGCCAGCAGCTTGTCGCAACGGGGCGGGAGCTACAATGAGCAGTTCTTC

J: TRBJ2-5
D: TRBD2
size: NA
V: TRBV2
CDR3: CASSTGTSGIYQETQYF
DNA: TGTGCCAGCAGTACCGGGACTAGCGGGATATACCAAGAGACCCAGTACTTC

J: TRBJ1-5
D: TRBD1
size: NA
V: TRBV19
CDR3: CASSILGSGTGNQPQHF
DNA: TGTGCCAGTAGTATTCTCGGGTCGGGGACAGGTAATCAGCCCCAGCATTTT

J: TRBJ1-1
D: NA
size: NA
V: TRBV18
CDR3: CASSPTDSSNTEAFF
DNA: TGTGCCAGCTCACCGACGGACTCCTCGAACACTGAAGCTTTCTTT

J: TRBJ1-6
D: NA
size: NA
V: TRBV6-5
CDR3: CASSGNTGSPLHF
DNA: TGTGCCAGCAGCGGAAATACAGGTTCACCCCTCCACTTT

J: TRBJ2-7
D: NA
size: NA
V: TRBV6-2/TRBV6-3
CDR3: CASSTGATISYEQYF
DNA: TGTGCCAGCAGTACGGGAGCTACTATCTCCTACGAGCAGTACTTC

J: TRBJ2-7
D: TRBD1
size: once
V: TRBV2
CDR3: CAGTGPINYEQYF
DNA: TGTGCCGGGACAGGGCCTATAAACTACGAGCAGTACTTC

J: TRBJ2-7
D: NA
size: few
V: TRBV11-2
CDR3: CASSLQGSAYEQYF
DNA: TGTGCCAGCAGCTTACAGGGAAGCGCCTACGAGCAGTACTTC

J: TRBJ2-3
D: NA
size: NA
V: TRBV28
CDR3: CASRNGLSETDTQYF
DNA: TGTGCCAGCAGAAACGGACTAAGCGAAACAGATACGCAGTATTTT

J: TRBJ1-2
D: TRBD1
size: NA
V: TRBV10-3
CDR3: CAISEATGITYGYTF
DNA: TGTGCCATCAGTGAGGCGACAGGGATAACCTATGGCTACACCTTC

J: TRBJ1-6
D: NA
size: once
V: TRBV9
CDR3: CASSARSQGSHNSPLHF
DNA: TGTGCCAGCAGCGCCCGTTCTCAGGGGAGTCATAATTCACCCCTCCACTTT

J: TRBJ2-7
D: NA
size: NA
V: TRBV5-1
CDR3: CASSLGTGPDEQYF
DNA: TGCGCCAGCAGCCTCGGGACTGGGCCGGACGAGCAGTACTTC

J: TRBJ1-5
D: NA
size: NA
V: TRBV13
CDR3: CASSAGWDQPQHF
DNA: TGTGCCAGCAGCGCAGGGTGGGATCAGCCCCAGCATTTT

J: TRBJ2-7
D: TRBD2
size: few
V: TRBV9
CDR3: CASSVGAGAYEQYF
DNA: TGTGCCAGCAGCGTAGGAGCGGGAGCCTACGAGCAGTACTTC

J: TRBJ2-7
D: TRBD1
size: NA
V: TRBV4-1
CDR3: CASSQVDRGSYEQYF
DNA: TGCGCCAGCAGCCAAGTGGACAGGGGCTCCTACGAGCAGTACTTC

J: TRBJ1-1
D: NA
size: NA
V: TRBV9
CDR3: CASSVSVVSTEAFF
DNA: TGTGCCAGCAGCGTATCCGTTGTATCCACTGAAGCTTTCTTT

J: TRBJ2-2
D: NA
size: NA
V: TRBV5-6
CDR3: CASSFGGGRANTGELFF
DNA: TGTGCCAGCAGCTTCGGAGGGGGCCGTGCGAACACCGGGGAGCTGTTTTTT

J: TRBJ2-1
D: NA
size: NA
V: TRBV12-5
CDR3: CASGLVVSGNYNEQFF
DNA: TGTGCTAGTGGTTTGGTCGTCAGCGGCAACTACAATGAGCAGTTCTTC

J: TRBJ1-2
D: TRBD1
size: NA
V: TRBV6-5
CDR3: CASSRGQDNYGYTF
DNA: TGTGCCAGCAGTCGAGGACAGGACAACTATGGCTACACCTTC

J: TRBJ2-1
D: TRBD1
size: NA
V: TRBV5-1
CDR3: CASSLIGTGDNEQFF
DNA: TGCGCCAGCAGCTTGATTGGGACAGGGGACAATGAGCAGTTCTTC

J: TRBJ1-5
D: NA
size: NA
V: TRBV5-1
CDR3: CASSLRGSPNQPQHF
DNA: TGCGCCAGCAGCTTGAGGGGCAGTCCGAATCAGCCCCAGCATTTT